This T cell receptor beta chain was identified during a study of T-cell reconstitution after alpha-beta-depleted transplantation in children. Unique molecular identifiers were built into the TCRbeta library. TCRdb re-derived calls from the PCR reads in MiXCR, one entry per CDR3 protein. The sample lists roughly 100,000 distinct CDR3 sequences, roughly 8.3% seen once, with more than 6.5% in the top ten. The CDR3 totals 15 residues. Germline CDR1 and CDR2: SGHDN and FVKESK. Unmatched junction bases numbered 6, after V lost 2 bases and J lost 8 bases. This specimen was PBMCs from the stem cell graft donor, taken from the stem cell graft. This TCR was recovered from a human donor who donated a stem cell graft to a child with congenital amegakaryocytic thrombocytopenia. The chain combines TRBV14 with TRBJ1-6, with 7 bases fitting TRBD1. In DNA form, the CDR3 reads TGTGCCAGCAGCCAATTTACAGGGGTGGATTCACCCCTCCACTTT. It specifies CASSQFTGVDSPLHF.